One and the same sample provided the 10 T cell receptor beta chains below, sequenced in a study of cytomegalovirus exposure and HLA in healthy donors. Primers included in the PCR were 60 Vbeta and 13 Jbeta primers. Repertoires were generated with immunoSEQ multiplex PCR, while TCRdb's copy carries only in-frame clones and drops some. The repertoire holds 150,000 to 200,000 clones, with roughly four fifths as singletons. The sequenced sample consisted of PBMCs. The receptors come from a woman aged 25 to 39 in good health and CMV-seronegative.

The genes are TRBV10-3 and TRBJ2-7; the D gene is possibly TRBD1 (5 bases). The CDR3 has 12 residues. The germline V gene encodes CDR1 ENHRY and CDR2 SYGVKD. The V gene lost 5 bases and the J gene lost 4 bases, with 9 bases spanning the gap. CDR3 DNA: TGTGCCATCAGTCTAACAGGTTACGAGCAGTACTTC. Protein sequence: CAISLTGYEQYF.

This clone has a single count. The V gene is TRBV7-9, the J gene TRBJ2-1, with 11 bases lining up with TRBD2. Per germline, CDR1 SEHNR and CDR2 FQNEAQ (reference sequence). This CDR3 contains 16 residues. Unmatched junction bases numbered 5, after V lost 5 bases and J lost 2 bases. The DNA of the CDR3 is TGTGCCAGCAGCCAATTAGCGGGGGGGCCCTACAATGAGCAGTTCTTC. Translating it yields CASSQLAGGPYNEQFF.

The chain combines TRBV27 with TRBJ2-3; 10 bases map to TRBD2. Looked up from germline, CDR1 is MNHEY and CDR2 is SMNVEV (reference sequence). The CDR3 length is 14 residues. With V trimmed by 6 bases and J by 6 bases, 6 bases remained unmatched. The DNA for the CDR3 is TGTGCCAGCAGGGCTAGCGGGAGCGGGGATACGCAGTATTTT. Protein: CASRASGSGDTQYF.

This clone has just a few counts. This chain links TRBV27 with TRBJ2-1; tentative D call: TRBD2 (7 bases). Germline CDR1 reads MNHEY; CDR2 reads SMNVEV (reference sequence). Trimming shortened V by 4 bases and J by 2 bases, and 12 bases separated the two germline ends. This CDR3 has 15 amino acids. CDR3 sequence reads: CASSSRGAPYNEQFF. The CDR3 DNA sequence: TGTGCCAGCAGTTCCCGGGGGGCCCCCTACAATGAGCAGTTCTTC.

The chain employs TRBV27 and TRBJ2-7; 7 positions match TRBD2. The CDR3 has 14 amino acids. J lost 3 bases, V lost 8 bases, and 10 bases had no gene match. Germline-derived CDR1 and CDR2 are MNHEY and SMNVEV (reference sequence). The CDR3 region is CASGFTGGSYEQYF. Here the CDR3 DNA reads TGTGCCAGCGGATTCACGGGAGGTAGCTACGAGCAGTACTTC.

A few counts support this clone. The chain employs TRBV5-4 and TRBJ2-1; 8 bases align to TRBD2. The CDR3 consists of 12 residues. In germline, CDR1 is SGHNT, CDR2 YYREEE (reference sequence). Trimming cost V 4 bases and J 12 bases; bases outside gene matches: 6. The CDR3 nucleotides read TGTGCCAGCAGCATACCCGGGACTAGGCAGTTCTTC. Translated: CASSIPGTRQFF.

A word on this clone: Other DNA sequences from this sample encode an identical CDR3 as well. The V gene is TRBV5-4, the J gene TRBJ2-7; 9 bases match TRBD1. The J segment lost 2 bases and the V segment lost 4 bases, leaving 4 bases of the junction unmatched. Germline CDR1 SGHNT, CDR2 YYREEE (reference sequence). The CDR3 is 14 amino acids. CDR3 DNA: TGTGCCAGCAGCCTGGACAGGGGAACCTACGAGCAGTACTTC. Translation: CASSLDRGTYEQYF.

The chain carries TRBV9 and TRBJ2-2; D perhaps matches TRBD2 (5 bases). The CDR3 sequence is 17 residues long. The germline V gene has CDR1 SGDLS and CDR2 YYNGEE. The ends were cut back, 1 base at V and 1 base at J, with 14 bases in the middle. DNA of the CDR3: TGTGCCAGCAGCGTACTGAGCGGCCTGAGGAACACCGGGGAGCTGTTTTTT. Residues: CASSVLSGLRNTGELFF.

V is TRBV27 and J is TRBJ2-7; 9 nucleotides line up with TRBD2. This CDR3 comprises 16 residues. Trimming cost V 6 bases and J 5 bases; bases outside gene matches: 14. In germline, CDR1 is MNHEY, CDR2 SMNVEV (reference sequence). The CDR3, as DNA: TGTGCCAGCAGCCTAGCTGGACTAGCGTTGTTGGACGAGCAGTACTTC. Encoded protein: CASSLAGLALLDEQYF.

This clone was recorded once. The chain uses TRBV10-3 and TRBJ2-7; tentatively, D is TRBD2 (5 bases). Germline loops: CDR1 ENHRY, CDR2 SYGVKD. This CDR3 spans 14 amino acids. V lost 2 bases and J lost 2, with 10 bases in between. The CDR3, as DNA: TGTGCCATCAGTGAGAGGACTGCTCCCTACGAGCAGTACTTC. It yields the protein CAISERTAPYEQYF.